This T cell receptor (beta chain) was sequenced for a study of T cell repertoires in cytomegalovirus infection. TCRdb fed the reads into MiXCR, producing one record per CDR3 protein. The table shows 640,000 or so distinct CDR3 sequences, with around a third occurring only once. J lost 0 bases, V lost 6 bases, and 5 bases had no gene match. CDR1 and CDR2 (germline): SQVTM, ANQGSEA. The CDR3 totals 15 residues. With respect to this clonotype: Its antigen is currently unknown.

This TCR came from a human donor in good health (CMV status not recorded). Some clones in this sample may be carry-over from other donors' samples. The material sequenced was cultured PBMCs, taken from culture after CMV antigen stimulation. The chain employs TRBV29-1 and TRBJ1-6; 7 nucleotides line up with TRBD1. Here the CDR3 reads CSVQQGSSYNSPLHF. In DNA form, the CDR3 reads TGCAGCGTCCAACAGGGGAGCTCCTATAATTCACCCCTCCACTTT.